Below are 32 T cell receptor beta chains sequenced from a single sample in a study of cytomegalovirus exposure and HLA in healthy donors (dated by TCRdb to about 2017). Libraries were constructed by the immunoSEQ multiplex PCR assay. TCRdb took this table from immuneACCESS and kept in-frame rearrangements with V and J called. Such tables lack part of the clones; where checked against another copy, unresolved V genes explain under half of the gap, and the rest is unexplained. The sample records about 72,000 clones, around 94% of which are singletons. The ten largest clones add up to about 1.9% of the sample. The sequencing sample was made of PBMCs. The receptors stem from a woman aged 18-29 years in good health and CMV-seropositive.

The chain carries TRBV5-6 and TRBJ1-1; D might be TRBD1 (5 bases). V was trimmed by 4 bases and J by 3 bases, leaving 10 bases between them. Germline values: CDR1 SGHDT, CDR2 YYEEEE. This CDR3 region has 13 residues. CDR3: CASSVDRDTEAFF. The CDR3 DNA is TGTGCCAGCAGCGTAGACAGAGACACTGAAGCTTTCTTT.

The V and J genes are TRBV27 and TRBJ2-1; TRBD2 agrees at 10 bases. Germline trimming cut 4 bases from V and 4 bases from J; bases unmatched to any gene: 7. The V gene's germline CDR1 is MNHEY and CDR2 SMNVEV (reference sequence). There are 16 residues in the CDR3. The CDR3 reads CASSSLGLAEYNEQFF. CDR3 coding DNA: TGTGCCAGCAGTTCACTTGGACTAGCGGAGTACAATGAGCAGTTCTTC.

The V and J genes are TRBV11-2 and TRBJ1-5; D remains unclear. The germline V gene encodes CDR1 SGHAT and CDR2 FQNNGV. The CDR3 length is 14 residues. The germline V and J ends were trimmed by 1 base and 5 bases, with 9 bases remaining between them. In DNA, the CDR3 is TGTGCCAGCAGCTTAGTCTCAGAGGATCAGCCCCAGCATTTT. Its translation is CASSLVSEDQPQHF.

The chain has TRBV2 and TRBJ1-1; D is possibly TRBD1 (6 bases). This CDR3 comprises 12 residues. V lost 5 bases and J lost 3, with 7 bases in between. CDR1 is SNHLY, CDR2 FYNNEI, per germline. CDR3 in amino acids: CASSPGDTEAFF. CDR3 bases: TGTGCCAGCAGTCCAGGGGACACTGAAGCTTTCTTT.

The chain links TRBV27 to TRBJ2-5; 9 positions match TRBD1. CDR1 and CDR2 (germline): MNHEY, SMNVEV (reference sequence). The CDR3 covers 14 residues. Unmatched junction bases numbered 8, after V lost 8 bases and J lost 4 bases. The CDR3 reads CASGTGFSGETQYF. The CDR3 bases are TGTGCCAGCGGGACAGGGTTCTCCGGAGAGACCCAGTACTTC.

This chain links TRBV7-9 with TRBJ2-1, with 9 bases that match TRBD2. With 3 bases clipped from V and 6 bases from J, the junction kept 6 bases outside the gene matches. CDR1 is SEHNR, CDR2 FQNEAQ, per germline (reference sequence). The CDR3 loop spans 15 amino acids. The CDR3, as DNA: TGTGCCAGCAGCTTCCGGACTAGCGAAGGCAATGAGCAGTTCTTC. Translating it yields CASSFRTSEGNEQFF.

The chain is built from TRBV7-2 and TRBJ2-2; the match to TRBD2 covers 9 bases. V lost 2 bases, J lost 6 bases, and 4 bases stayed unmatched. Germline assignment: CDR1 SGHTA and CDR2 FQGNSA. The CDR3 consists of 15 residues. The CDR3 sequence: CASSLKGLAPGELFF. DNA for the CDR3: TGTGCCAGCAGCTTAAAGGGACTAGCCCCCGGGGAGCTGTTTTTT. Full variable domain (missing parts from reference TRBV7-2 and TRBJ2-2): GAGVSQSPSNKVTEKGKDVELRCDPISGHTALYWYRQSLGQGLEFLIYFQGNSAPDKSGLPSDRFSAERTGGSVSTLTIQRTQQEDSAVYLCASSLKGLAPGELFFGEGSRLTVL.

The CDR3 sequence is CASSFSSGNYEQYF. The CDR3 region has the DNA TGTGCCAGCAGCTTCTCTAGCGGGAACTACGAGCAGTACTTC. The rearrangement uses TRBV7-2 and TRBJ2-7; 9 bases are shared with TRBD2. J lost 3 bases, V lost 3 bases, and 3 bases had no gene match. CDR1 and CDR2 (germline): SGHTA, FQGNSA. The CDR3 runs to 14 residues.

This sequence joins TRBV18 and TRBJ1-3; TRBD1 matches 7 bases. The CDR3 is 15 amino acids. V lost 3 bases to trimming and J lost 0 bases; unmatched junction nucleotides: 2. Germline values: CDR1 KGHSH, CDR2 LQKENI. The CDR3 DNA reads as TGTGCCAGCTCACCCCGGGACAGCTCTGGAAACACCATATATTTT. Translation: CASSPRDSSGNTIYF.

The CDR3 loop reads CASSSDRGYGGYTF. CDR3 DNA: TGCGCCAGCAGCTCGGACAGGGGTTATGGTGGCTACACCTTC. The chain carries TRBV5-1 and TRBJ1-2, with 9 bases identical to TRBD1. V was pared by 3 bases and J by 7 bases, with 7 bases of the junction left unmatched. Germline-derived CDR1 and CDR2 are SGHRS and YFSETQ. CDR3 size: 14 residues.

The gene calls are TRBV6-5 and TRBJ2-7; weak D call: TRBD1 (5 bases). The CDR3 extends over 12 amino acids. Germline V lookup: CDR1 MNHEY, CDR2 SVGAGI. Trimming stripped 11 bases from V and 3 bases from J, with 14 bases between. CDR3 bases: TGTGCCTGGACAAGCCCGCTCTACGAGCAGTACTTC. It translates to CAWTSPLYEQYF.

The chain combines TRBV5-1 with TRBJ2-7, with 8 positions matching TRBD2. V lost 4 bases and J lost 6; bases outside the gene matches: 12. There are 15 residues in the CDR3. The V gene's germline CDR1 is SGHRS and CDR2 YFSETQ. The CDR3 region is CASSPQAGETLEQYF. The CDR3 nucleotides are TGCGCCAGCAGCCCTCAAGCGGGAGAGACACTCGAGCAGTACTTC.

The rearrangement joins TRBV7-2 to TRBJ2-3; no clear D. The V gene's germline CDR1 is SGHTA and CDR2 FQGNSA. This CDR3 comprises 16 residues. V was shortened by 3 bases and J by 0 bases, with 13 bases between the two germline ends. CDR3 sequence reads: CASSFSWRSSTDTQYF. For the CDR3, the DNA is TGTGCCAGCAGCTTTTCATGGAGATCTAGCACAGATACGCAGTATTTT.

The V call is TRBV7-3, the J call TRBJ1-1, with 7 bases identical to TRBD1. The CDR3 runs 14 residues. Germline V gene data show CDR1 as SGHTA and CDR2 as FQGTGA. The junction had 3 bases not matched to a gene; V was cut back by 5 bases and J by 0 bases. The CDR3 reads CASSPGGMNTEAFF. In DNA form, the CDR3 reads TGTGCCAGCAGCCCAGGGGGGATGAACACTGAAGCTTTCTTT.

The chain is built from TRBV4-1 and TRBJ1-5; D may be TRBD1 (5 bases). Germline V gene sequence: CDR1 MGHRA, CDR2 YSYEKL. The V and J ends lost 0 bases and 4 bases respectively, with 13 bases between them. The CDR3 runs to 16 residues. Here the CDR3 reads CASSQEGGRVNQPQHF. As DNA, the CDR3 is TGCGCCAGCAGCCAAGAGGGTGGCAGGGTGAATCAGCCCCAGCATTTT.

The V and J genes are TRBV21-1 and TRBJ1-1. TRBV21-1 is termed a pseudogene. The CDR3 covers 13 residues. CDR3 bases: TGTGCCAGCAGGAGAGGGCGGAACACTGAAGCTTTCTTT. This encodes CASRRGRNTEAFF.

The rearrangement uses TRBV19 and TRBJ2-3; 7 bases match TRBD1. Germline lookup yields CDR1 LNHDA and CDR2 SQIVND (reference sequence). Trimming took 5 bases from V and 3 from J; bases not matched to a gene: 8. The CDR3 is 15 residues long. The CDR3, as DNA: TGTGCCAGTAGTGAGGGGGCCATCGGTACAGATACGCAGTATTTT. Encoded protein: CASSEGAIGTDTQYF.

The gene calls are TRBV11-2 and TRBJ2-2; 7 bases line up with TRBD1. There are 14 residues in the CDR3. Germline CDR1 SGHAT, CDR2 FQNNGV. The J segment lost 7 bases and the V segment lost 7 bases, leaving 9 bases of the junction unmatched. The CDR3 reads CASNDREVNGELFF. Here the CDR3 DNA reads TGTGCCAGCAACGACAGGGAAGTTAACGGGGAGCTGTTTTTT.

This clone was recorded only once. The junction departs from germline at one end; a sequencing error may be responsible. The rearrangement joins TRBV6-5 to TRBJ2-1, with D possibly being TRBD1 (6 bases). There are 13 residues in the CDR3. The germline gives CDR1 MNHEY, CDR2 SVGAGI. The CDR3 region is CASSQIRDNEQFF. For the CDR3, the DNA is TGTGCCAGCAGTCAAATCCGGGACAACGAGCAGTTCTTC.

The J gene is TRBJ2-3, the V gene TRBV2; possible D gene TRBD2, 7 bases. The germline V and J ends were trimmed by 7 bases and 2 bases, with 25 bases remaining between them. CDR3 length: 18 residues. Germline V gene lookup returns CDR1 SNHLY and CDR2 FYNNEI. CDR3 DNA: TGTGCCAGCATTAAGAGAGGGAGGCGCGCGGGGGCCACAGATACGCAGTATTTT. As protein: CASIKRGRRAGATDTQYF.

The sample holds one count of this clone. The CDR3 bases are TGTGCCAGCACCCAGGGGGGAATGGCCTACGAGCAGTACTTC. It encodes CASTQGGMAYEQYF. This chain connects TRBV27 to TRBJ2-7; possible D gene TRBD1, 7 bases. V was cut by 7 bases and J by 2 bases, with 15 bases left in between. The germline CDR1 and CDR2 sequences are MNHEY and SMNVEV (reference sequence). The CDR3 length is 14 residues.

J is TRBJ2-7 and V is TRBV11-2, with 8 bases matching TRBD2. The germline V gene has CDR1 SGHAT and CDR2 FQNNGV. The CDR3 covers 15 residues. V lost 5 bases and J lost 5; bases outside the gene matches: 11. CDR3 coding DNA: TGTGCCAGCAGCCCAGGCGGGGGGCTGACGAACGAGCAGTACTTC. Its protein is CASSPGGGLTNEQYF.

The chain recombines TRBV4-3 with TRBJ1-1; 10 bases line up with TRBD1. Germline V gene data show CDR1 as LGHNA and CDR2 as YSLEER. V dropped 0 bases and J dropped 2; count of bases not matched to a gene: 3. The CDR3 runs to 16 residues. The CDR3 loop reads CASSQDRDRGNTEAFF. The CDR3, as DNA: TGCGCCAGCAGCCAAGATAGGGACAGGGGAAACACTGAAGCTTTCTTT.

The chain employs TRBV2 and TRBJ2-1; 12 positions match TRBD2. The V gene end was trimmed by 4 bases and the J gene end by 7 bases; junction bases not matched to a gene: 14. The CDR3 is 18 amino acids. The germline V gene has CDR1 SNHLY and CDR2 FYNNEI. DNA for the CDR3: TGTGCCAGCAGTGGTCCCAGGACTAGCGGGGCCCTGGAGAATGAGCAGTTCTTC. Translation gives CASSGPRTSGALENEQFF.

The chain recombines TRBV7-9 with TRBJ1-1; a weak D match, TRBD1 (5 bases). Germline loops: CDR1 SEHNR, CDR2 FQNEAQ (reference sequence). V was trimmed by 8 bases and J by 1 base, leaving 8 bases between them. The CDR3 totals 12 residues. As DNA, the CDR3 is TGTGCCAGCTTGGGGGGGAACACTGAAGCTTTCTTT. The encoded protein is CASLGGNTEAFF.

This chain joins TRBV4-1 and TRBJ1-6; D gene ambiguous. Germline V CDR1 and CDR2: MGHRA, YSYEKL. The germline V and J ends were trimmed by 0 bases and 14 bases, with 11 bases remaining between them. The CDR3 spans 13 residues. DNA of the CDR3: TGCGCCAGCAGCCAAGAGGAGGGATACACCCTCCACTTT. It encodes CASSQEEGYTLHF.

This chain joins TRBV4-1 and TRBJ2-3; 8 bases align to TRBD2. Trimming cost V 0 bases and J 1 base; bases outside gene matches: 3. The germline V gene encodes CDR1 MGHRA and CDR2 YSYEKL. This CDR3 region has 16 residues. The CDR3 nucleotides read TGCGCCAGCAGCCAAGAAACACTAGCGGGCACAGATACGCAGTATTTT. It codes for CASSQETLAGTDTQYF.

This sequence joins TRBV11-3 and TRBJ1-1; 11 nucleotides align to TRBD1. Germline CDR1 reads SGHNT; CDR2 reads YENEEA. The J segment lost 4 bases and the V segment lost 6 bases, leaving 4 bases of the junction unmatched. The CDR3 extends over 14 amino acids. The CDR3, as DNA: TGTGCCAGCAGGAGAGGGACAGGGGGCACTGAAGCTTTCTTT. This translates into CASRRGTGGTEAFF.

The rearrangement uses TRBV6-1 and TRBJ1-3, with D unresolved. Germline V lookup: CDR1 MNHNS, CDR2 SASEGT. Between the trimmed V and J ends, which lost 3 bases and 0 bases, there was a span of 6 bases. The CDR3 has 14 residues. The CDR3 bases are TGTGCCAGCAGTGATATATTCTCTGGAAACACCATATATTTT. It encodes CASSDIFSGNTIYF.

The V gene is TRBV7-9, the J gene TRBJ1-2; 9 nucleotides line up with TRBD1. The CDR3 spans 13 residues. Unmatched junction bases numbered 2, after V lost 5 bases and J lost 4 bases. Germline assignment: CDR1 SEHNR and CDR2 FQNEAQ (reference sequence). The CDR3 DNA reads TGTGCCAGCAGCCCGACAGGGGGCTATGGCTACACCTTC. Amino acids: CASSPTGGYGYTF.

The V gene is TRBV14, the J gene TRBJ1-2; weak D call: TRBD1 (5 bases). This CDR3 has 14 amino acids. Trimming took 0 bases from V and 8 from J, leaving 13 bases between them. Germline CDR1 reads SGHDN; CDR2 reads FVKESK. DNA for the CDR3: TGTGCCAGCAGCCAAGATCTTACAGGTTCCGGCTACACCTTC. Protein sequence: CASSQDLTGSGYTF.

The V and J genes are TRBV25-1 and TRBJ1-2; D gene unclear. From germline, CDR1 is MGHDK and CDR2 SYGVNS. This CDR3 has 11 amino acids. V lost 6 bases to trimming and J lost 4 bases, with 6 bases between them. The CDR3 loop is CASSPVYGYTF. The CDR3, as DNA: TGTGCCAGCAGCCCCGTCTATGGCTACACCTTC.